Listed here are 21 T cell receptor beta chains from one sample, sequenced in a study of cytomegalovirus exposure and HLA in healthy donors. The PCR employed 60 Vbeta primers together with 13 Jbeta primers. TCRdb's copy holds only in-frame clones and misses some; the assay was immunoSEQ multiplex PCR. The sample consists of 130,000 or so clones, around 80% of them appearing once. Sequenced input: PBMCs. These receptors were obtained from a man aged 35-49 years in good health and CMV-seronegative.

CDR3 amino acids: CASGQGKDSPLHF. In DNA form, the CDR3 reads TGCGCCAGCGGACAGGGAAAGGATTCACCCCTCCACTTT. The V and J genes are TRBV5-1 and TRBJ1-6, with 8 bases that match TRBD1. Germline trimming cut 7 bases from V and 8 bases from J; bases unmatched to any gene: 5. The CDR3 is 13 amino acids. The germline CDR1 and CDR2 sequences are SGHRS and YFSETQ.

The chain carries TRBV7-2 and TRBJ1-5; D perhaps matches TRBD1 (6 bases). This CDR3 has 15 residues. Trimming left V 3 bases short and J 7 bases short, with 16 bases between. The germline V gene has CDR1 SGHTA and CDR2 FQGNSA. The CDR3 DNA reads TGTGCCAGCAGCTTGACACAGGGACCGGGACAGCCCCAGCATTTT. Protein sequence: CASSLTQGPGQPQHF.

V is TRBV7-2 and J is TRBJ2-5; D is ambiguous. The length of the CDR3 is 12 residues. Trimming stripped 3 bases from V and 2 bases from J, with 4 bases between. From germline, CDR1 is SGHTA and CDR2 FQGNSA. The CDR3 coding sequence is TGTGCCAGCAGCTTTGCGCAAGAGACCCAGTACTTC. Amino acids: CASSFAQETQYF.

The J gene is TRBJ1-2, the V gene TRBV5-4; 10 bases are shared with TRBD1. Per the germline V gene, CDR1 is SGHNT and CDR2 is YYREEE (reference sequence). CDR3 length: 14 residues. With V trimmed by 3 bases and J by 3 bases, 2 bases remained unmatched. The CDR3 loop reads CASSSGTGDYGYTF. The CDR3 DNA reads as TGTGCCAGCAGCTCCGGGACAGGGGACTATGGCTACACCTTC. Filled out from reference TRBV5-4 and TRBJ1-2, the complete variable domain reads ETGVTQSPTHLIKTRGQQVTLRCSSQSGHNTVSWYQQALGQGPQFIFQYYREEENGRGNFPPRFSGLQFPNYSSELNVNALELDDSALYLCASSSGTGDYGYTFGSGTRLTVV.

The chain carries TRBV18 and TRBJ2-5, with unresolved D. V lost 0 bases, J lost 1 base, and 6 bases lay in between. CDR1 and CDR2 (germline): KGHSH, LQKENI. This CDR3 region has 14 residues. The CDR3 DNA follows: TGTGCCAGCTCACCACCGGGCAGCCAAGAGACCCAGTACTTC. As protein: CASSPPGSQETQYF.

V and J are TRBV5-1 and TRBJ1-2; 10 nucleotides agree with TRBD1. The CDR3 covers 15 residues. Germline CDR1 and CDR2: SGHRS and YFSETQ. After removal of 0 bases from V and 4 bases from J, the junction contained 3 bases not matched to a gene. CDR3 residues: CASSLDGTGVYGYTF. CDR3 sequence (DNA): TGCGCCAGCAGCTTGGATGGGACAGGGGTCTATGGCTACACCTTC.

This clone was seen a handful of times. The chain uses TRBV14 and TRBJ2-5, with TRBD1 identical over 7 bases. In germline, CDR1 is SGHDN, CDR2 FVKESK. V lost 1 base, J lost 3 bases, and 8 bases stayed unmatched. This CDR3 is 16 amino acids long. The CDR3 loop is CASSQAPGTDKETQYF. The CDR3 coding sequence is TGTGCCAGCAGCCAAGCTCCCGGGACAGACAAAGAGACCCAGTACTTC.

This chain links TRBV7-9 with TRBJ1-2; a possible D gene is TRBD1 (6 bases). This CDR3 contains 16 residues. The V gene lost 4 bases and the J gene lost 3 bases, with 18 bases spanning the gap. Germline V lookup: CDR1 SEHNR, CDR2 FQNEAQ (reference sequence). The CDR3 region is CASSSQYGQPYYGYTF. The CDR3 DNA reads TGTGCCAGCAGCTCACAATACGGACAGCCCTACTATGGCTACACCTTC.

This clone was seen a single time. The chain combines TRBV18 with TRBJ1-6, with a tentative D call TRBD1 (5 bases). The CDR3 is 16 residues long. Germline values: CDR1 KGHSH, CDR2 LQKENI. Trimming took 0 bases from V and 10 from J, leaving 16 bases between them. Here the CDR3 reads CASSPPGGRDESPLHF. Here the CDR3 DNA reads TGTGCCAGCTCACCACCGGGAGGCAGGGACGAGTCACCCCTCCACTTT.

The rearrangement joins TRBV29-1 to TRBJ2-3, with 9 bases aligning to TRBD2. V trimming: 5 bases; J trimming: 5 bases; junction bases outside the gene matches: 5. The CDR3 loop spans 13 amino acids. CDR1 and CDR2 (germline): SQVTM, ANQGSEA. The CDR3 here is CSVFRGREDTQYF. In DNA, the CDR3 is TGCAGCGTTTTCCGCGGGAGGGAAGATACGCAGTATTTT.

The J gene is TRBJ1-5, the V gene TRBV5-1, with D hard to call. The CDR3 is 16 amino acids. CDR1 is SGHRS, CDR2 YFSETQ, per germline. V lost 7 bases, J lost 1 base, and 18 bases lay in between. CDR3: CASWLETGRSNQPQHF. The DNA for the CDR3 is TGCGCCAGCTGGCTAGAAACGGGGAGGAGCAATCAGCCCCAGCATTTT.

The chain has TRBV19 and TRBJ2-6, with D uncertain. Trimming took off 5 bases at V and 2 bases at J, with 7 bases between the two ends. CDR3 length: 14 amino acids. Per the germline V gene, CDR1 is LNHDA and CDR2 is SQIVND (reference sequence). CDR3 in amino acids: CASSRVPGANVLTF. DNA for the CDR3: TGTGCCAGTAGTCGGGTGCCTGGGGCCAACGTCCTGACTTTC.

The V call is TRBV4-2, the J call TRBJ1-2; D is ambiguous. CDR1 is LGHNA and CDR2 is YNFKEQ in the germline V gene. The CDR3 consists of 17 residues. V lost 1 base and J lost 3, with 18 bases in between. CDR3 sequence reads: CASSQVIWRVVDYGYTF. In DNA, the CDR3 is TGTGCCAGCAGCCAAGTAATTTGGAGGGTGGTGGACTATGGCTACACCTTC.

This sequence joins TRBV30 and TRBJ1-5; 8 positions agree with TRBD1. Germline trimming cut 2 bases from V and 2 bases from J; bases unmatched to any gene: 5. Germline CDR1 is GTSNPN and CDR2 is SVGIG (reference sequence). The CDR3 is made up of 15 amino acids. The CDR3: CAWSKQGVGNQPQHF. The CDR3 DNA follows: TGTGCCTGGAGTAAACAGGGGGTCGGCAATCAGCCCCAGCATTTT.

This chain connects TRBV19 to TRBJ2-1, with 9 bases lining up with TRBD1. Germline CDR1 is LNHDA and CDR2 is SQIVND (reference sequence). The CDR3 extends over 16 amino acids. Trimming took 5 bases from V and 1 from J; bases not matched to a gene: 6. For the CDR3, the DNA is TGTGCCAGTAGTTTCCTGACAGGGGGTTCCTACAATGAGCAGTTCTTC. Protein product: CASSFLTGGSYNEQFF.

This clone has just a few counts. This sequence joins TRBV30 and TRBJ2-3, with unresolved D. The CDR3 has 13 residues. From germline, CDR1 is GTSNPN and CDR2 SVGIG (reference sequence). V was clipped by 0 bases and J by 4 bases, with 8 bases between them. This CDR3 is CAWSVKAADTQYF. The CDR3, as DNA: TGTGCCTGGAGTGTAAAGGCGGCAGATACGCAGTATTTT.

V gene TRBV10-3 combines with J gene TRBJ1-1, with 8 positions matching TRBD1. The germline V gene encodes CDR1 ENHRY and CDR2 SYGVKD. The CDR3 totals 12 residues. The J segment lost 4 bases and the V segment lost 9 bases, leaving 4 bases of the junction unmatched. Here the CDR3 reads CAIRTGFTEAFF. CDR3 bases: TGTGCCATAAGGACAGGGTTCACTGAAGCTTTCTTT.

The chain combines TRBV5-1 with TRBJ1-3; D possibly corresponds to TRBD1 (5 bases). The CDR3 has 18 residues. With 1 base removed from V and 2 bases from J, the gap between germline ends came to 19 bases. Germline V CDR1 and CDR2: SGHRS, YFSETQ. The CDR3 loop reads CASSLLMFGREAGNTIYF. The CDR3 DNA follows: TGCGCCAGCAGCTTGCTTATGTTTGGCAGGGAAGCTGGAAACACCATATATTTT.

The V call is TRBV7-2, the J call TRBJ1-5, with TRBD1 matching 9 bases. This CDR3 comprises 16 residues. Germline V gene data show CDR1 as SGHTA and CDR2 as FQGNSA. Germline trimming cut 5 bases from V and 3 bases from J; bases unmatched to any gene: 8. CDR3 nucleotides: TGTGCCAGCAGCCCAGACACAGGGGGCTACAATCAGCCCCAGCATTTT. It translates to CASSPDTGGYNQPQHF.

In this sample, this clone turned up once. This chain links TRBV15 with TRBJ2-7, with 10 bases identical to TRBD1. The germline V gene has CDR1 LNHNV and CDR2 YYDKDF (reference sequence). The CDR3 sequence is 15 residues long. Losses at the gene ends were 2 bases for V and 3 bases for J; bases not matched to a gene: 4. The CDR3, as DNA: TGTGCCACCAGCAGACCGGACAGGGGGAGCTACGAGCAGTACTTC. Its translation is CATSRPDRGSYEQYF.

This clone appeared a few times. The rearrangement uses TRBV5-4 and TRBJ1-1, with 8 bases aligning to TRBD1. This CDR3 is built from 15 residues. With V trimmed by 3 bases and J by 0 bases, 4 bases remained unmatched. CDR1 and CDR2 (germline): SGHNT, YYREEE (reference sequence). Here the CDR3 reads CASSSGTGLNTEAFF. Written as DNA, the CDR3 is TGTGCCAGCAGCTCAGGGACAGGTCTGAACACTGAAGCTTTCTTT.